A single TCR beta chain is shown here with its context. In germline, CDR1 is MNHEY, CDR2 SVGEGT. V was clipped by 5 bases and J by 4 bases; unmatched bases: 8. This CDR3 has 15 residues. Original processing notes: Estimated nucleated cell counts came from reference gene primer amplification. Profiling relied on immunoSEQ multiplex PCR, and the TCRdb table lists in-frame clones only, not all of them. D and trimming come from the DNA, and the V and J calls and clone size come from that table. Of 150,000 or so clones in the sample, about 80% were seen once. The sample originates from a study of blood T cell repertoires in COVID-19. Study information: The United States, Italy and Spain were the sources of the acute and convalescent COVID-19 samples.

The sequencing sample was made of peripheral blood. The chain links TRBV6-2 or TRBV6-3 to TRBJ1-1, with 9 bases fitting TRBD1. The sequence came from a woman older than 75 with acute or convalescent COVID-19. The CDR3 coding sequence is TGTGCCAGCAGTCCCGGGACAGGGAGTCCCACTGAAGCTTTCTTT. Its protein product is CASSPGTGSPTEAFF.